This record looks at one TCR beta chain sequence and its context. Antigen specificity is unknown. The CDR3 loop spans 14 amino acids. CDR1 is SGHRS, CDR2 YFSETQ, per germline. Trimming removed 4 bases at V and 4 bases at J, with 14 bases between. The data are from a study of cytomegalovirus exposure and HLA in healthy donors. Points from the study as a whole: The tendency of first-cohort TCR clusters to co-occur in the roughly 130 validation repertoires emerged from a later analysis.

Libraries were prepared by immunoSEQ multiplex PCR; TCRdb keeps only in-frame clonotypes and omits some of them. This repertoire shows 60,000 to 70,000 clones, approximately 92% found once; its top ten account for 5.3%. The clonotype was recovered from a man in his late teens or twenties in good health and CMV-seropositive. Sequencing was done on a sample of PBMCs. The gene calls are TRBV5-1 and TRBJ1-1; possible D gene TRBD1, 6 bases. The CDR3 DNA reads as TGCGCCAGCAGCCAACAGGGCGGGGGCACTGAAGCTTTCTTT. Translating it yields CASSQQGGGTEAFF.